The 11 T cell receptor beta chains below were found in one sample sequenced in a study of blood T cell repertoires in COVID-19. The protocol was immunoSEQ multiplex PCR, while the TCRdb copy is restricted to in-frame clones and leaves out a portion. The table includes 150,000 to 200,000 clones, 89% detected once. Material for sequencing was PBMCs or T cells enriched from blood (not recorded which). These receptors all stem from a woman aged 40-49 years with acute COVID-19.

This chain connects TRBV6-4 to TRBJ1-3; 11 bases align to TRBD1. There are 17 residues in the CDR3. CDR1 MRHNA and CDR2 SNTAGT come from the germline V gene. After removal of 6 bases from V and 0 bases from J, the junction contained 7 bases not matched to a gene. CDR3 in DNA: TGTGCCAGCAGGCGGGACAGGGGGACACCCTCTGGAAACACCATATATTTT. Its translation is CASRRDRGTPSGNTIYF.

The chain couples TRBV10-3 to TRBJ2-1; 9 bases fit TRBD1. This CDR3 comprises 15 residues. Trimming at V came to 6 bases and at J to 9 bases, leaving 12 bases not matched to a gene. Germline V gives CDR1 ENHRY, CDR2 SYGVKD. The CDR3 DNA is TGTGCCATCAGCGGAGAGGACAGGGGATTCAGTGAGCAGTTCTTC. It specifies CAISGEDRGFSEQFF.

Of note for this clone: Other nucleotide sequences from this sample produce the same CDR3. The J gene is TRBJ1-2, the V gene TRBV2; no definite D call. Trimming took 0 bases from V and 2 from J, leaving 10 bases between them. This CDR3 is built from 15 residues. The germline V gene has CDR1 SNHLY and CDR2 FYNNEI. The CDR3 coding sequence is TGTGCCAGCAGTGAAGCGCGAGGAGCAAACTATGGCTACACCTTC. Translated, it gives CASSEARGANYGYTF. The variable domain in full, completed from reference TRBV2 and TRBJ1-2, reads EPEVTQTPSHQVTQMGQEVILRCVPISNHLYFYWYRQILGQKVEFLVSFYNNEISEKSEIFDDQFSVERPDGSNFTLKIRSTKLEDSAMYFCASSEARGANYGYTFGSGTRLTVV.

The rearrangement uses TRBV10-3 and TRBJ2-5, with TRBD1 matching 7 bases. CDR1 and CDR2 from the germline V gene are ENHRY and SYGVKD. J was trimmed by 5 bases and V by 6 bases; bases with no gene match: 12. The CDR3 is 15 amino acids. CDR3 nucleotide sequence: TGTGCCATCAGGATCGAGGGGGCGCTTGCGGAGACCCAGTACTTC. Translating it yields CAIRIEGALAETQYF.

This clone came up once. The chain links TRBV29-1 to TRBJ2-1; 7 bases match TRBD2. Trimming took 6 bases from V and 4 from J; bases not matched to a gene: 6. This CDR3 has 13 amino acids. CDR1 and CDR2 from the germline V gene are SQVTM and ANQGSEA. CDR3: CSVVAGIYNEQFF. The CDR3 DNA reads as TGCAGCGTGGTAGCGGGTATATACAATGAGCAGTTCTTC.

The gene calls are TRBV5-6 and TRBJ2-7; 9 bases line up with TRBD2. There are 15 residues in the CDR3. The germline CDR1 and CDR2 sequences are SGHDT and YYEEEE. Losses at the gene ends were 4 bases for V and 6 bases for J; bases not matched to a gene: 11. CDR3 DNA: TGTGCCAGCAGCCGCGGGATAGCGGGAGTTGGCGAGCAGTACTTC. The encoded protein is CASSRGIAGVGEQYF.

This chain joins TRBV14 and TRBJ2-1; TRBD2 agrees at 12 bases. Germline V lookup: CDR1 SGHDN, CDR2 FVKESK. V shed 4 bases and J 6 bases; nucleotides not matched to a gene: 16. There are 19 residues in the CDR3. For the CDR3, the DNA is TGTGCCAGCAGCCGAGGGACAGGCAGAACTAGCGGGGGGATCAATGAGCAGTTCTTC. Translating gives CASSRGTGRTSGGINEQFF. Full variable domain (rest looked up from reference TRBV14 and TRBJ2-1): EAGVTQFPSHSVIEKGQTVTLRCDPISGHDNLYWYRRVMGKEIKFLLHFVKESKQDESGMPNNRFLAERTGGTYSTLKVQPAELEDSGVYFCASSRGTGRTSGGINEQFFGPGTRLTVL.

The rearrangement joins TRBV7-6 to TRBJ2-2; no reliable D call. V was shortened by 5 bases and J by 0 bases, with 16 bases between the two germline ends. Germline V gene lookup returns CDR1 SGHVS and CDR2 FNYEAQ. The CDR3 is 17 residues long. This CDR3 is CASSPNGHRSNTGELFF. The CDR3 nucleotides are TGTGCCAGCAGCCCAAATGGGCACCGATCGAACACCGGGGAGCTGTTTTTT. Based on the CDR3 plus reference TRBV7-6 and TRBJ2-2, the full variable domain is GAGVSQSPRYKVTKRGQDVALRCDPISGHVSLYWYRQALGQGPEFLTYFNYEAQQDKSGLPNDRFSAERPEGSISTLTIQRTEQRDSAMYRCASSPNGHRSNTGELFFGEGSRLTVL.

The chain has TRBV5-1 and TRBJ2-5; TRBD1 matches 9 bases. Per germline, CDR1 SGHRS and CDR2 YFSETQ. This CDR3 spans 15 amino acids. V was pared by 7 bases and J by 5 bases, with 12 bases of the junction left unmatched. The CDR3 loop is CASANSDRGGETQYF. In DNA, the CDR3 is TGCGCCAGCGCCAACTCGGACAGGGGCGGTGAGACCCAGTACTTC. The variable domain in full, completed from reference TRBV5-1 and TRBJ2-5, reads KAGVTQTPRYLIKTRGQQVTLSCSPISGHRSVSWYQQTPGQGLQFLFEYFSETQRNKGNFPGRFSGRQFSNSRSEMNVSTLELGDSALYLCASANSDRGGETQYFGPGTRLLVL.

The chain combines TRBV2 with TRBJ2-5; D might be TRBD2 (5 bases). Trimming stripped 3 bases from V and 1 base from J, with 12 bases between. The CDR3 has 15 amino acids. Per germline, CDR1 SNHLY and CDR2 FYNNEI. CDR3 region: CASSDILDTQETQYF. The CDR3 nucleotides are TGTGCCAGCAGTGACATACTAGATACCCAAGAGACCCAGTACTTC.

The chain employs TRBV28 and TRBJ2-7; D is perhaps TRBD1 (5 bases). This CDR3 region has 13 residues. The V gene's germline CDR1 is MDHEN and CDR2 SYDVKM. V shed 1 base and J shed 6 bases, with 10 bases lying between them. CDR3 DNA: TGTGCCAGCAGTTTATACAGGTCGGGCGAGCAGTACTTC. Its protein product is CASSLYRSGEQYF.